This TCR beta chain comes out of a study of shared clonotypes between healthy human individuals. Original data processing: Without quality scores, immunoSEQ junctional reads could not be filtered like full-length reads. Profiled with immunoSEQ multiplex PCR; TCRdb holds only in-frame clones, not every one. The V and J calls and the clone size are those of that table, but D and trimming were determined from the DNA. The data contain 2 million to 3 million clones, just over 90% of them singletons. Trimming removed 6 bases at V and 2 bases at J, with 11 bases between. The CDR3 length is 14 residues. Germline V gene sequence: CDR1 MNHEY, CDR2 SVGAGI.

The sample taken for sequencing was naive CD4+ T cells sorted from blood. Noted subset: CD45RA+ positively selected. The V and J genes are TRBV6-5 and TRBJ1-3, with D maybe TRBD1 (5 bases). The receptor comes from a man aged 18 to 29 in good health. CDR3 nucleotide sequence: TGTGCCAGCAGACCGTCGGGGGCTGGAAACACCATATATTTT. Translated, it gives CASRPSGAGNTIYF.